Shown below are 12 T cell receptor beta chains from a single sample sequenced in a study of cytomegalovirus exposure and HLA in healthy donors. PCR used 60 Vbeta primers and 13 Jbeta primers. Assay: immunoSEQ multiplex PCR; the TCRdb copy retains only in-frame clones and omits some. Seen here are under 300,000 clones, roughly 70% observed once, and the top ten hold 2% to 2.5%. Sequencing used PBMCs. The receptors stem from a female donor in good health and CMV-seronegative.

V is TRBV11-3 and J is TRBJ1-1; D unclear. The CDR3 sequence is 14 residues long. From germline, CDR1 is SGHNT and CDR2 YENEEA. V dropped 5 bases and J dropped 0 bases, with 10 bases sitting between them. CDR3 amino acids: CASSLHSMNTEAFF. The CDR3 bases are TGTGCCAGCAGCCTCCATAGCATGAACACTGAAGCTTTCTTT.

The J gene is TRBJ1-1, the V gene TRBV5-4; 7 positions match TRBD1. Looked up from germline, CDR1 is SGHNT and CDR2 is YYREEE (reference sequence). V was pared by 0 bases and J by 4 bases, with 15 bases of the junction left unmatched. The CDR3 spans 18 residues. The CDR3 protein is CASSLETGTIFSGTEAFF. The CDR3 DNA follows: TGTGCCAGCAGCTTGGAGACAGGGACGATATTCTCGGGCACTGAAGCTTTCTTT.

This chain uses TRBV2 with TRBJ1-2; 8 nucleotides line up with TRBD1. Germline assignment: CDR1 SNHLY and CDR2 FYNNEI. Trimming at V came to 4 bases and at J to 4 bases, leaving 8 bases not matched to a gene. The CDR3 sequence is 15 residues long. CDR3 region: CASSVSDRASYGYTF. Written as DNA, the CDR3 is TGTGCCAGCAGTGTTTCGGACAGGGCTTCCTATGGCTACACCTTC. Using reference TRBV2 and TRBJ1-2 for the parts outside the CDR3, the full variable domain is EPEVTQTPSHQVTQMGQEVILRCVPISNHLYFYWYRQILGQKVEFLVSFYNNEISEKSEIFDDQFSVERPDGSNFTLKIRSTKLEDSAMYFCASSVSDRASYGYTFGSGTRLTVV.

This chain connects TRBV6-1 to TRBJ1-5; D is unresolved. The CDR3 totals 15 residues. V lost 0 bases and J 4 bases, leaving 10 bases between the germline ends. Germline V gives CDR1 MNHNS, CDR2 SASEGT. The CDR3 sequence: CASSEARRVNQPQHF. CDR3 nucleotide sequence: TGTGCCAGCAGTGAAGCTCGGCGGGTAAATCAGCCCCAGCATTTT.

The chain recombines TRBV18 with TRBJ2-5; 11 bases agree with TRBD1. This CDR3 region has 16 residues. J gave up 1 base and V 3 bases, and 4 bases lay outside the gene matches. CDR1 and CDR2 from the germline V gene are KGHSH and LQKENI. For the CDR3, the DNA is TGTGCCAGCTCACCGACGGACAGGGGGCTCCAAGAGACCCAGTACTTC. Its protein product is CASSPTDRGLQETQYF.

The V and J genes are TRBV19 and TRBJ1-5, with 9 bases fitting TRBD1. Germline V lookup: CDR1 LNHDA, CDR2 SQIVND (reference sequence). The CDR3 is 14 amino acids. Trimming cost V 5 bases and J 6 bases; bases outside gene matches: 5. This CDR3 is CASSVQGAGQPQHF. CDR3 nucleotides: TGTGCCAGTAGTGTACAGGGGGCCGGTCAGCCCCAGCATTTT.

The V gene is TRBV5-8, the J gene TRBJ2-7, with TRBD2 as a possible D gene (6 bases). The CDR3 has 14 amino acids. V lost 6 bases to trimming and J lost 7 bases, with 20 bases between them. Germline CDR1 SGHTS, CDR2 YDEGEE. CDR3 residues: CASTQDGRSEEQYF. The DNA of the CDR3 is TGTGCCAGCACCCAAGACGGGAGATCAGAAGAGCAGTACTTC.

The chain recombines TRBV21-1 with TRBJ1-1; the DNA was not used to check the table's D call, TRBD1. TRBV21-1 is tagged as a pseudogene. The CDR3 runs 15 residues. The CDR3 coding sequence is TGTGCCAGCAGCGGGACAGCGAGGTGGAACACTGAAGCTTTCTTT. Amino acid sequence: CASSGTARWNTEAFF.

The chain recombines TRBV25-1 with TRBJ1-6, with unresolved D. The CDR3 extends over 15 amino acids. Trimming took 1 base from V and 9 from J, leaving 13 bases between them. Per the germline V gene, CDR1 is MGHDK and CDR2 is SYGVNS. CDR3 nucleotides: TGTGCCAGCAGTGAATCCAGAGGTCGGGTTTCACCCCTCCACTTT. Its translation is CASSESRGRVSPLHF.

The chain combines TRBV7-2 with TRBJ2-7; 11 bases align to TRBD2. Germline V gene sequence: CDR1 SGHTA, CDR2 FQGNSA. The CDR3 has 15 amino acids. V shed 4 bases and J 3 bases; nucleotides not matched to a gene: 5. CDR3 bases: TGTGCCAGCAGCTCGGGACTAGCGGCTGTCTACGAGCAGTACTTC. The encoded protein is CASSSGLAAVYEQYF.

The J gene is TRBJ2-7, the V gene TRBV30; no clear D gene. This CDR3 contains 11 residues. The germline V gene has CDR1 GTSNPN and CDR2 SVGIG (reference sequence). The CDR3 here is CAWVMENEQYF. CDR3 bases: TGTGCATGGGTGATGGAGAACGAGCAGTACTTC.

The chain joins TRBV6-1 to TRBJ1-5, with a tentative D call TRBD1 (6 bases). The germline V and J ends were trimmed by 1 base and 2 bases, with 9 bases remaining between them. The CDR3 is made up of 15 amino acids. Germline CDR1 and CDR2: MNHNS and SASEGT. DNA of the CDR3: TGTGCCAGCAGTGAAGGAAGGACAGGCAATCAGCCCCAGCATTTT. Translated: CASSEGRTGNQPQHF.